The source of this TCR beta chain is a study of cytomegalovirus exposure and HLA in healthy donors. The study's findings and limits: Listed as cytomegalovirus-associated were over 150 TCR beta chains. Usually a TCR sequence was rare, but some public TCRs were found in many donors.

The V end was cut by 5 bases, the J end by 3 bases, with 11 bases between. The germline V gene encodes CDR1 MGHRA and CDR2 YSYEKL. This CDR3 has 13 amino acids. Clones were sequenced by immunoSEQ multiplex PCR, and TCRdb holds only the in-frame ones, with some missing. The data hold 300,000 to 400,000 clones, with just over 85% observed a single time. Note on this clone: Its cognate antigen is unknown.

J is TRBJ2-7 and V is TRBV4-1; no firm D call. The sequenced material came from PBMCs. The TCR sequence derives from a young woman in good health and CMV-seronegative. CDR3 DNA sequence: TGCGCCAGCAGCGAGCGTCTGAGCTACGAGCAGTACTTC. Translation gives CASSERLSYEQYF.